Each of the 21 T cell receptor beta chains below was sequenced from the same sample in a study of T cells after yellow fever vaccination. TCRdb used MiXCR to reprocess the 5' RACE reads, holding one entry per CDR3 protein. The sample shows some 350,000 distinct CDR3 sequences, 3% to 4.5% of them seen only once. This sample comprised PBMCs, obtained 5 days after the yellow fever booster vaccination. The receptors originated from a man in his late teens or twenties who received the YFV17D yellow fever vaccine.

The chain uses TRBV5-1 and TRBJ2-7, with D perhaps being TRBD1 or TRBD2 (5 bases each). Germline V lookup: CDR1 SGHRS, CDR2 YFSETQ. The length of the CDR3 is 13 residues. Deletions cut 4 bases from V and 6 bases from J, with 14 bases between. CDR3 residues: CASSLGTGSEQYV. CDR3 in DNA: TGCGCCAGCAGCCTCGGGACGGGGAGCGAGCAGTACGTC.

The CDR3: CAISETGVFFGYTF. The CDR3 DNA follows: TGTGCCATCAGTGAGACAGGGGTCTTCTTTGGCTACACCTTC. The chain uses TRBV10-3 and TRBJ1-2; 7 bases fit TRBD1. Losses at the gene ends were 2 bases for V and 7 bases for J; bases not matched to a gene: 7. Germline values: CDR1 ENHRY, CDR2 SYGVKD. This CDR3 spans 14 amino acids.

This clonotype was seen at least ten times. The chain joins TRBV23-1 to TRBJ2-1; possibly TRBD2 for D (6 bases). TRBV23-1 is assigned to the ORF class and has an uncertain function. The CDR3 totals 17 residues. Trimming stripped 0 bases from V and 7 bases from J, with 19 bases between. CDR3 DNA sequence: TGCGCCAGCAGTCAATCGAAGTCAACTAGCCAAGGGAATGAGCAGTTCTTC. Translation gives CASSQSKSTSQGNEQFF.

The chain uses TRBV12-5 and TRBJ1-5, with D unclear. V dropped 4 bases and J dropped 0 bases, with 10 bases sitting between them. This CDR3 is built from 15 residues. Germline V gene lookup returns CDR1 LGHNT and CDR2 FRNRAP. The CDR3 here is CASGSLKNSNQPQHF. DNA for the CDR3: TGTGCTAGTGGTTCCCTCAAGAATAGCAATCAGCCCCAGCATTTT.

This clonotype was seen a handful of times. V usage is TRBV10-3 and J usage is TRBJ1-3; no firm D call. Trimming shortened V by 3 bases and J by 0 bases, and 6 bases separated the two germline ends. The CDR3 spans 14 residues. Germline CDR1 ENHRY, CDR2 SYGVKD. CDR3 sequence (DNA): TGTGCCATCAGTGACCTCAACTCTGGAAACACCATATATTTT. This translates into CAISDLNSGNTIYF.

The chain employs TRBV5-1 and TRBJ1-5; 12 bases are a match to TRBD1. From germline, CDR1 is SGHRS and CDR2 YFSETQ. CDR3 length: 15 residues. The trim removed 3 bases at V and 6 bases at J, leaving 4 bases unmatched. Here the CDR3 DNA reads TGCGCCAGCAGCTCCGGGACAGGGGGCCGTCAGCCCCAGCATTTT. Encoded protein: CASSSGTGGRQPQHF.

The chain couples TRBV5-1 to TRBJ2-3; no clear D. Germline lookup yields CDR1 SGHRS and CDR2 YFSETQ. The CDR3 contains 14 residues. The ends were cut back, 4 bases at V and 6 bases at J, with 15 bases in the middle. For the CDR3, the DNA is TGCGCCAGCAGCGTACCGGGCCCCATGGATACGCAGTATTTT. The encoded protein is CASSVPGPMDTQYF.

This chain links TRBV7-6 with TRBJ1-1, with D possibly being TRBD1 (5 bases). Trimming removed 3 bases from V and 1 base from J, with 9 bases in between. The CDR3 contains 14 residues. Germline CDR1 reads SGHVS; CDR2 reads FNYEAQ. In DNA, the CDR3 is TGTGCCAGCAGCTTCCAGGGCCCGAACACTGAAGCTTTCTTT. As protein: CASSFQGPNTEAFF.

The chain couples TRBV5-1 to TRBJ2-5, with 7 bases fitting TRBD1. J lost 2 bases, V lost 3 bases, and 10 bases had no gene match. CDR3 size: 16 residues. CDR1 is SGHRS, CDR2 YFSETQ, per germline. The CDR3 region is CASSWGKGAQQETQYF. DNA of the CDR3: TGCGCCAGCAGCTGGGGGAAGGGGGCGCAACAAGAGACCCAGTACTTC.

This clonotype was seen many times. The chain employs TRBV7-9 and TRBJ2-2, with TRBD2 matching 8 bases. Per the germline V gene, CDR1 is SEHNR and CDR2 is FQNEAQ (reference sequence). V lost 3 bases, J lost 6 bases, and 3 bases stayed unmatched. The CDR3 sequence is 14 residues long. CDR3 residues: CASSLSGGPGELFF. For the CDR3, the DNA is TGTGCCAGCAGCTTGTCGGGGGGGCCCGGGGAGCTGTTTTTT. The full variable domain, rest sourced from reference TRBV7-9 and TRBJ2-2, is DTGVSQNPRHKITKRGQNVTFRCDPISEHNRLYWYRQTLGQGPEFLTYFQNEAQLEKSRLLSDRFSAERPKGSFSTLEIQRTEQGDSAMYLCASSLSGGPGELFFGEGSRLTVL.

Many counts were recorded for this clonotype. The chain couples TRBV20-1 to TRBJ2-1; TRBD2 aligns across 8 bases. The germline V gene has CDR1 DFQATT and CDR2 SNEGSKA (reference sequence). V lost 6 bases and J lost 6; bases outside the gene matches: 7. The CDR3 totals 13 residues. CDR3 nucleotides: TGCAGTGCCGGAGCGGGGGCGGGCAATGAGCAGTTCTTC. Translating it yields CSAGAGAGNEQFF.

In this sample, this clonotype turned up many times. V usage is TRBV10-3 and J usage is TRBJ2-1; TRBD2 matches at 10 bases. Germline V gives CDR1 ENHRY, CDR2 SYGVKD. This CDR3 is 16 amino acids long. V shed 4 bases and J 1 base; nucleotides not matched to a gene: 4. The CDR3 is CAISGTSGASYNEQFF. DNA for the CDR3: TGTGCCATCAGTGGAACTAGCGGGGCTTCCTACAATGAGCAGTTCTTC.

The genes are TRBV7-2 and TRBJ1-1; D is perhaps TRBD1 (5 bases). V lost 0 bases, J lost 3 bases, and 11 bases lay in between. The CDR3 covers 15 residues. Germline CDR1 is SGHTA and CDR2 is FQGNSA. This CDR3 reads CASSLARGPDTEAFF. CDR3 coding DNA: TGTGCCAGCAGCTTAGCGCGGGGCCCCGACACTGAAGCTTTCTTT.

About this clonotype: No conserved phenylalanine or tryptophan is present at the end of the CDR3, so a read error is the likely explanation. This rearrangement joins TRBV4-1 to TRBJ1-6; 7 bases align to TRBD1. With V trimmed by 1 base and J by 7 bases, 7 bases remained unmatched. This CDR3 has 16 amino acids. CDR1 and CDR2 (germline): MGHRA, YSYEKL. For the CDR3, the DNA is TGCGCCAGCAGCCAAGGACAGGCCAGGGGGAATTCACCCCTCCACCTT. Its protein product is CASSQGQARGNSPLHL.

V gene TRBV11-2 combines with J gene TRBJ1-1, with 7 bases lining up with TRBD1. Germline values: CDR1 SGHAT, CDR2 FQNNGV. J lost 4 bases, V lost 5 bases, and 4 bases had no gene match. The CDR3 is 13 residues long. CDR3 nucleotides: TGTGCCAGCAGCATTAACAGGGGCACTGAAGCTTTCTTT. Translated, it gives CASSINRGTEAFF.

This CDR3 reads CASSFNYKETQYF. As DNA, the CDR3 is TGTGCCAGCAGTTTTAACTATAAAGAGACCCAGTACTTC. J is TRBJ2-5 and V is TRBV27, with unresolved D. The CDR3 totals 13 residues. V was shortened by 3 bases and J by 3 bases, with 8 bases between the two germline ends. Germline assignment: CDR1 MNHEY and CDR2 SMNVEV (reference sequence).

This clonotype was picked up a small number of times. The rearrangement uses TRBV7-2 and TRBJ2-5; weak D call: TRBD1 (6 bases). CDR1 is SGHTA and CDR2 is FQGNSA in the germline V gene. The CDR3 runs 14 residues. V lost 4 bases and J 2 bases, leaving 11 bases between the germline ends. The CDR3 DNA follows: TGTGCCAGCAGCTCGGGACACGAGCAAGAGACCCAGTACTTC. It specifies CASSSGHEQETQYF. Full variable domain (remainder filled in from reference TRBV7-2 and TRBJ2-5): GAGVSQSPSNKVTEKGKDVELRCDPISGHTALYWYRQSLGQGLEFLIYFQGNSAPDKSGLPSDRFSAERTGGSVSTLTIQRTQQEDSAVYLCASSSGHEQETQYFGPGTRLLVL.

This clonotype was recorded a few times. This chain joins TRBV28 and TRBJ2-2; D is perhaps TRBD1 (5 bases). The CDR3 consists of 13 residues. V was clipped by 7 bases and J by 7 bases, with 13 bases between them. CDR1 is MDHEN, CDR2 SYDVKM, per germline. The CDR3 spells CASIGQGHGELFF. CDR3 nucleotide sequence: TGTGCCAGCATAGGGCAGGGTCACGGGGAGCTGTTTTTT.

The rearrangement joins TRBV20-1 to TRBJ1-3; D ambiguous. The germline V and J ends were trimmed by 0 bases and 0 bases, with 6 bases remaining between them. CDR3 size: 14 residues. Germline CDR1 is DFQATT and CDR2 is SNEGSKA (reference sequence). The CDR3 loop reads CSAREGSSGNTIYF. The CDR3 DNA follows: TGCAGTGCTAGAGAGGGCAGCTCTGGAAACACCATATATTTT.

The V gene is TRBV29-1, the J gene TRBJ2-1; TRBD2 agrees at 7 bases. CDR3 length: 15 amino acids. Per the germline V gene, CDR1 is SQVTM and CDR2 is ANQGSEA. The V and J ends lost 6 bases and 5 bases, in that order; junction bases with no gene match: 13. CDR3 coding DNA: TGCAGCGTCGCCGTTGGGACTACAATTAACAATGAGCAGTTCTTC. Amino acid sequence: CSVAVGTTINNEQFF.

This clonotype occurred a few times. DNA for the CDR3: TGTGCCAGCAGCTTGTTTCTTAACAATGAGCAGTTCTTC. It is translated as CASSLFLNNEQFF. The chain couples TRBV5-4 to TRBJ2-1, with D unclear. V lost 1 base and J lost 5, with 7 bases in between. The CDR3 is 13 residues long. CDR1 is SGHNT, CDR2 YYREEE, per germline (reference sequence).